This passage covers 27 T cell receptor beta chains from one sample sequenced in a study of molecular identifiers for immune sequencing clone quantification. Each CDR3 protein gets one entry after TCRdb re-called the PCR reads with MiXCR. The sample consists of fewer than 350,000 distinct CDR3 sequences, 24% of them appearing once. The sequenced sample was naive CD8+ T cells from blood, with Jurkat cell RNA spiked in. Subset defined: FACS-sorted CD8+CD4-CCR7+CD45RA+ naive T cells. The receptors shown here come from a human donor in good health. Some libraries in this study had Jurkat cell RNA spiked in.

This clonotype was counted at least ten times. For the CDR3, the DNA is TGTGCCAGCAGCGAGACTATGGGCACAGATACGCAGTATTTT. As protein: CASSETMGTDTQYF. The V call is TRBV7-9, the J call TRBJ2-3; D perhaps matches TRBD2 (5 bases). The CDR3 loop spans 14 amino acids. Germline V gives CDR1 SEHNR, CDR2 FQNEAQ (reference sequence). V gave up 5 bases and J gave up 1 base, with 10 bases separating them.

In its sample, this clonotype was seen many times. V usage is TRBV5-5 and J usage is TRBJ2-5, with D possibly matching TRBD2 (5 bases). The V gene's germline CDR1 is SGHKS and CDR2 YYEKEE (reference sequence). The V end was cut by 0 bases, the J end by 4 bases, with 10 bases between. The CDR3 contains 14 residues. Here the CDR3 reads CASSLADLGETQYF. The CDR3 nucleotides are TGTGCCAGCAGCTTGGCGGACTTGGGAGAGACCCAGTACTTC.

V and J are TRBV4-1 and TRBJ2-7, with 12 bases fitting TRBD2. V lost 1 base, J lost 4 bases, and 5 bases stayed unmatched. Germline V gene sequence: CDR1 MGHRA, CDR2 YSYEKL. CDR3 size: 16 residues. The CDR3 DNA is TGCGCCAGCAGCCAAGCCCAACTAGCGGGGGGATACGAGCAGTACTTC. It specifies CASSQAQLAGGYEQYF.

Points on this clonotype: A much larger clone lies one base from this, so it may be a read error. The chain combines TRBV12-3 or TRBV12-4 with TRBJ2-5, with a weak D call TRBD2 (6 bases). Trimming stripped 8 bases from V and 5 bases from J, with 21 bases between. CDR3 length: 15 residues. The CDR3 DNA is TGTGCCAGCCGCCCCGCCGGGAGTGTCGGGGAGACCCAGTACTTC. Amino acids: CASRPAGSVGETQYF.

The gene calls are TRBV20-1 and TRBJ2-7, with 9 bases matching TRBD1. This CDR3 contains 12 residues. CDR1 DFQATT and CDR2 SNEGSKA come from the germline V gene (reference sequence). Losses at the gene ends were 6 bases for V and 7 bases for J; bases not matched to a gene: 7. The CDR3 DNA is TGCAGTGCACGGGACAGGGATTTAGAGCAGTACTTC. Protein: CSARDRDLEQYF.

This clonotype was observed at least ten times. This rearrangement joins TRBV29-1 to TRBJ2-1, with a weak D call TRBD2 (6 bases). Germline CDR1 reads SQVTM; CDR2 reads ANQGSEA. The CDR3 has 15 amino acids. Trimming took off 0 bases at V and 9 bases at J, with 18 bases between the two ends. CDR3 coding DNA: TGCAGCGTTGAAGATGAGCGGGCCTGGCGGGGTGAGCAGTTCTTC. This codes for CSVEDERAWRGEQFF.

The chain links TRBV7-9 to TRBJ2-3; TRBD1 aligns across 12 bases. The CDR3 is 16 residues long. The germline CDR1 and CDR2 sequences are SEHNR and FQNEAQ (reference sequence). With 5 bases clipped from V and 6 bases from J, the junction kept 9 bases outside the gene matches. The CDR3 is CASSLGQGAVVDTQYF. CDR3 sequence (DNA): TGTGCCAGCAGCCTGGGACAGGGGGCAGTAGTGGATACGCAGTATTTT.

In its sample, this clonotype was seen many times. The V gene is TRBV30, the J gene TRBJ2-1; D is undetermined. The germline CDR1 and CDR2 sequences are GTSNPN and SVGIG (reference sequence). With 1 base removed from V and 4 bases from J, the gap between germline ends came to 5 bases. This CDR3 is built from 12 residues. CDR3 sequence reads: CAWSDRYNEQFF. DNA of the CDR3: TGTGCCTGGAGTGACCGTTACAATGAGCAGTTCTTC.

The chain uses TRBV24-1 and TRBJ2-7, with 11 bases aligning to TRBD2. The CDR3 runs 14 residues. Per the germline V gene, CDR1 is KGHDR and CDR2 is SFDVKD. The V and J ends lost 5 bases and 3 bases, in that order; junction bases with no gene match: 2. The CDR3 loop reads CATSAGTSGYEQYF. In DNA, the CDR3 is TGTGCCACCAGTGCCGGGACTAGCGGCTACGAGCAGTACTTC.

Worth noting for this clonotype: Possible read error: a much larger clone is one base away. V usage is TRBV2 and J usage is TRBJ1-2, with D hard to call. This CDR3 has 16 residues. V lost 3 bases and J lost 1, with 15 bases in between. Per the germline V gene, CDR1 is SNHLY and CDR2 is FYNNEI. CDR3 region: CASSESRVRINYGYTF. The CDR3, as DNA: TGTGCCAGCAGTGAGTCCCGGGTCAGAATTAACTATGGCTACACCTTC.

This clonotype was observed at least ten times. The rearrangement joins TRBV29-1 to TRBJ2-5; 8 bases fit TRBD2. With V trimmed by 2 bases and J by 2 bases, 10 bases remained unmatched. The CDR3 is 16 amino acids. CDR1 is SQVTM, CDR2 ANQGSEA, per germline. The CDR3 is CSVERGAGGPQETQYF. DNA for the CDR3: TGCAGCGTTGAAAGAGGCGCGGGGGGCCCACAAGAGACCCAGTACTTC. The complete variable domain, with remaining parts taken from reference TRBV29-1 and TRBJ2-5, reads SAVISQKPSRDICQRGTSLTIQCQVDSQVTMMFWYRQQPGQSLTLIATANQGSEATYESGFVIDKFPISRPNLTFSTLTVSNMSPEDSSIYLCSVERGAGGPQETQYFGPGTRLLVL.

Ten or more counts support this clonotype. This chain links TRBV7-9 with TRBJ2-3; 8 bases fit TRBD2. The CDR3 totals 16 residues. Germline V lookup: CDR1 SEHNR, CDR2 FQNEAQ (reference sequence). J was trimmed by 0 bases and V by 2 bases; bases with no gene match: 4. The CDR3 coding sequence is TGTGCCAGCAGCTTATTAGCGGGGCCTAGCACAGATACGCAGTATTTT. This translates into CASSLLAGPSTDTQYF.

The chain couples TRBV27 to TRBJ1-5, with 7 bases lining up with TRBD1. Germline trimming cut 2 bases from V and 3 bases from J; bases unmatched to any gene: 7. This CDR3 is built from 16 residues. Germline CDR1 is MNHEY and CDR2 is SMNVEV (reference sequence). The CDR3 loop reads CASSLGTGVVNQPQHF. The CDR3 DNA reads as TGTGCCAGCAGTTTAGGTACAGGGGTGGTCAATCAGCCCCAGCATTTT.

This clonotype was seen more than once but under ten times. Its ends do not fully match the called genes, so a read error is possible. This chain links TRBV7-6 with TRBJ2-5; a possible D gene is TRBD2 (5 bases). The CDR3 is 17 amino acids. CDR1 is SGHVS and CDR2 is FNYEAQ in the germline V gene. CDR3 region: CAGSLDRASGPQETQYF. The DNA for the CDR3 is TGTGCCGGCAGCTTAGATAGGGCCAGCGGACCCCAAGAGACCCAGTACTTC.

In its sample, this clonotype was seen a few times. The gene calls are TRBV4-3 and TRBJ2-5; 9 bases match TRBD2. The V gene end was trimmed by 3 bases and the J gene end by 4 bases; junction bases not matched to a gene: 9. The germline CDR1 and CDR2 sequences are LGHNA and YSLEER. CDR3 length: 16 residues. CDR3 amino acids: CASSQSRRGGLETQYF. CDR3 DNA: TGCGCCAGCAGCCAGTCAAGGCGGGGGGGCCTAGAGACCCAGTACTTC.

This clonotype was found many times. This chain uses TRBV5-6 with TRBJ1-2, with a weak D call TRBD1 (5 bases). Germline values: CDR1 SGHDT, CDR2 YYEEEE. V was pared by 0 bases and J by 3 bases, with 12 bases between. CDR3 length: 15 residues. The CDR3 DNA reads as TGTGCCAGCAGCTTGGGCGTACAGGCACACTATGGCTACACCTTC. Amino acid sequence: CASSLGVQAHYGYTF.

Note on this clonotype: This sequence may be a read error, since a much larger clone differs from it by one base. The conserved final phenylalanine or tryptophan is absent from the CDR3, which likely points to a read error. This chain links TRBV30 with TRBJ1-4, with unresolved D. Trimming removed 3 bases at V and 0 bases at J, with 14 bases between. The CDR3 spans 16 residues. Germline loops: CDR1 GTSNPN, CDR2 SVGIG (reference sequence). CDR3 bases: TGTGCCTGGAGCCTAGGCGTGAGAGCAACTAATGAAAAACTGTTTCTT. Encoded protein: CAWSLGVRATNEKLFL.

Ten or more counts support this clonotype. The V call is TRBV12-3 or TRBV12-4, the J call TRBJ2-3, with no clear D. V was shortened by 3 bases and J by 7 bases, with 5 bases between the two germline ends. The CDR3 has 11 residues. The CDR3: CASSFDNTQYF. The DNA of the CDR3 is TGTGCCAGCAGTTTCGACAATACGCAGTATTTT.

This clonotype has a handful of counts. The V gene is TRBV27, the J gene TRBJ1-1, with D tentatively TRBD1 (5 bases). The CDR3 is 14 amino acids. V shed 7 bases and J shed 4 bases, with 16 bases lying between them. The germline gives CDR1 MNHEY, CDR2 SMNVEV (reference sequence). The CDR3 loop is CASTLKRGVTEAFF. The DNA of the CDR3 is TGTGCCAGCACCCTCAAGAGGGGTGTCACTGAAGCTTTCTTT.

This clonotype was seen ten or more times. The chain has TRBV28 and TRBJ2-7; D possibly corresponds to TRBD2 (5 bases). The germline V and J ends were trimmed by 4 bases and 7 bases, with 11 bases remaining between them. The CDR3 is 12 residues long. The germline V gene encodes CDR1 MDHEN and CDR2 SYDVKM. CDR3 sequence (DNA): TGTGCCAGCAGTTCCCCCGGGGATGAGCAGTACTTC. Its protein is CASSSPGDEQYF. Complete variable domain (other parts from reference TRBV28 and TRBJ2-7): DVKVTQSSRYLVKRTGEKVFLECVQDMDHENMFWYRQDPGLGLRLIYFSYDVKMKEKGDIPEGYSVSREKKERFSLILESASTNQTSMYLCASSSPGDEQYFGPGTRLTVT.

To note about this clonotype: Given a much more abundant clone one base away, this may be a read error. The V and J genes are TRBV14 and TRBJ2-3; the D is unclear. From germline, CDR1 is SGHDN and CDR2 FVKESK. The CDR3 is 16 amino acids. CDR3 nucleotides: TGTGCCATCAGCCAAGGTTCCCAACCCCGGGCAGATACGCAGTATTTT. Translating it yields CAISQGSQPRADTQYF.

This clonotype appeared a few times. The rearrangement links TRBV7-9 to TRBJ1-1; D is undetermined. Per the germline V gene, CDR1 is SEHNR and CDR2 is FQNEAQ (reference sequence). CDR3 length: 16 amino acids. V lost 4 bases to trimming and J lost 5 bases, with 20 bases between them. The CDR3 here is CASSSHSGPSLTEAFF. The CDR3 DNA reads TGTGCCAGCAGCTCTCACAGCGGGCCAAGCCTAACTGAAGCTTTCTTT. Drawing the rest from reference TRBV7-9 and TRBJ1-1, the complete variable domain is DTGVSQNPRHKITKRGQNVTFRCDPISEHNRLYWYRQTLGQGPEFLTYFQNEAQLEKSRLLSDRFSAERPKGSFSTLEIQRTEQGDSAMYLCASSSHSGPSLTEAFFGQGTRLTVV.

A word on this clonotype: It is likely a read error, because the conserved phenylalanine at the end of the CDR3 is missing. Because the CDR3's place on the DNA is in doubt, the DNA is left out and the CDR3 is given as listed by TCRdb. V is TRBV6-1 and J is TRBJ1-1; whether TRBD1, the table's D call, matches the DNA was not checked. Germline CDR1 reads MNHNS; CDR2 reads SASEGT. The CDR3 totals 11 residues, both ends included. CDR3 amino acids: CASGGYTEAVL.

To note about this clonotype: A read error may explain this, as a much larger clone is one base away. This chain links TRBV23-1 with TRBJ1-5, with D perhaps TRBD1 (6 bases). TRBV23-1 is an open reading frame whose function is uncertain. This CDR3 contains 15 residues. The V end was cut by 6 bases, the J end by 4 bases, with 16 bases between. The CDR3 reads CASSGDKNRNQPQHF. CDR3 DNA: TGCGCCAGCAGCGGGGACAAGAACCGAAATCAGCCCCAGCATTTT.

This clonotype was detected ten times or more. The chain carries TRBV7-9 and TRBJ2-5; D possibly uses TRBD1 or TRBD2 (5 bases each). Trimming pared 4 bases from V and 4 bases from J, leaving 10 bases between. The CDR3 has 13 amino acids. CDR1 is SEHNR, CDR2 FQNEAQ, per germline (reference sequence). In DNA form, the CDR3 reads TGTGCCAGCAGCTCCCAGGGAGCAGAGACCCAGTACTTC. This translates into CASSSQGAETQYF.

There are a few counts of this clonotype. This chain links TRBV7-9 with TRBJ2-1, with 9 nucleotides matching TRBD2. The germline V gene encodes CDR1 SEHNR and CDR2 FQNEAQ (reference sequence). V trimming: 5 bases; J trimming: 1 base; junction bases outside the gene matches: 6. This CDR3 is built from 16 residues. CDR3 amino acids: CASSPSTSGSYNEQFF. DNA of the CDR3: TGTGCCAGCAGCCCTTCGACTAGCGGTTCCTACAATGAGCAGTTCTTC.

This clonotype has just a few counts. The V call is TRBV7-3, the J call TRBJ2-2, with 8 bases fitting TRBD2. The trim removed 4 bases at V and 7 bases at J, leaving 14 bases unmatched. This CDR3 has 17 residues. The germline CDR1 and CDR2 sequences are SGHTA and FQGTGA. Here the CDR3 DNA reads TGTGCCAGCAGCTCCTCCGGTGGAGCGGGGGTCAACGGGGAGCTGTTTTTT. This encodes CASSSSGGAGVNGELFF.